Following are 8 T cell receptor beta chains from one sample sequenced in a study of blood T cells in healthy people across ages. Primed by a sample-barcoded 5' primer and a J-beta primer mix, a second PCR proceeded for 7 to 11 cycles. TCRdb processed the 5' RACE reads anew with MiXCR; each CDR3 protein has one entry. This table has 650,000 to 950,000 distinct CDR3 sequences, approximately 44% appearing once. The source material was blood. The receptors derive from a man in his sixties in good health.

This clonotype was seen only a few times. V is TRBV2 and J is TRBJ2-6, with D unclear. The CDR3 consists of 15 residues. Germline loops: CDR1 SNHLY, CDR2 FYNNEI. Trimming removed 4 bases at V and 2 bases at J, with 9 bases between. The CDR3 DNA reads TGTGCCAGCAGTGTTAGACCCCCTGGGGCCAACGTCCTGACTTTC. Amino acids: CASSVRPPGANVLTF.

The chain joins TRBV5-1 to TRBJ1-2; D may be TRBD1 (5 bases). The ends were cut back, 4 bases at V and 0 bases at J, with 13 bases in the middle. Germline-derived CDR1 and CDR2 are SGHRS and YFSETQ. The CDR3 runs to 15 residues. In DNA form, the CDR3 reads TGCGCCAGCAGCAATGGACACGGAACTAACTATGGCTACACCTTC. Translation: CASSNGHGTNYGYTF.

This clonotype has a single count. The V call is TRBV6-5, the J call TRBJ1-2; the D gene is possibly TRBD1 (5 bases). The CDR3 loop spans 14 amino acids. Trimming removed 4 bases from V and 2 bases from J, with 11 bases in between. The germline gives CDR1 MNHEY, CDR2 SVGAGI. This CDR3 is CASSSRVHNYGYTF. The DNA of the CDR3 is TGTGCCAGCAGTTCCAGGGTACACAACTATGGCTACACCTTC.

The genes are TRBV5-5 and TRBJ1-1; D gene unclear. Trimming took 2 bases from V and 0 from J, leaving 17 bases between them. CDR1 is SGHKS, CDR2 YYEKEE, per germline (reference sequence). This CDR3 spans 17 amino acids. The DNA of the CDR3 is TGTGCCAGCAGCTTAAGTCAGAAGGACTCCCTGAACACTGAAGCTTTCTTT. Translating gives CASSLSQKDSLNTEAFF.

J is TRBJ2-1 and V is TRBV6-5, with D possibly TRBD1 on 6 matching bases. The germline V gene has CDR1 MNHEY and CDR2 SVGAGI. The CDR3 contains 16 residues. The V end was cut by 2 bases, the J end by 3 bases, with 14 bases between. This CDR3 reads CASSYAPRGDYNEQFF. DNA for the CDR3: TGTGCCAGCAGTTACGCGCCCAGGGGCGACTACAATGAGCAGTTCTTC.

This clonotype was counted a few times. This chain uses TRBV3-1 with TRBJ2-1, with 7 nucleotides matching TRBD1. Looked up from germline, CDR1 is LGHDT and CDR2 is YNNKEL (reference sequence). This CDR3 is 20 amino acids long. J lost 5 bases, V lost 4 bases, and 23 bases had no gene match. The DNA of the CDR3 is TGTGCCAGCAGCCCCCGGTCGGGTGGGACAGCCCAACCCCCCCACAATGAGCAGTTCTTC. Its translation is CASSPRSGGTAQPPHNEQFF.

Comments on this clonotype: A junction end diverges from the germline sequence, so it may reflect a read error. The DNA for the CDR3 is TGTGCCGGCAGTTTAGGGGGGCGGGAGACCCAGTACTTC. Protein product: CAGSLGGRETQYF. The rearrangement links TRBV28 to TRBJ2-7, with D perhaps matching TRBD1 or TRBD2 (6 bases each). The J call may be wrong; the DNA end is better matched by TRBJ2-5. CDR3 size: 13 residues. The germline V gene encodes CDR1 MDHEN and CDR2 SYDVKM.

This clonotype was detected only a few times. This chain joins TRBV29-1 and TRBJ2-1; tentatively, D is TRBD1 or TRBD2 (6 bases each). Germline values: CDR1 SQVTM, CDR2 ANQGSEA. The CDR3 length is 16 residues. V lost 5 bases and J 9 bases, leaving 26 bases between the germline ends. The CDR3 nucleotides are TGCAGCGTTAGACCACGGGGGCCCACGACCAACAGTGAGCAGTTCTTC. Residues: CSVRPRGPTTNSEQFF.